The 2 T cell receptor beta chains given below trace back to one sample, sequenced in a study of CD8+CD57+ T cells in acquired aplastic anemia. The sequenced patients had an expansion of CD8+CD57+ cells seen by flow cytometry. Template material for TCR beta VDJ and CDR3 profiling consisted of genomic DNA. TCRdb called the reads again in MiXCR, with one record for every CDR3 protein. The profile shows fewer than 80,000 distinct CDR3 sequences, roughly three quarters of them singletons. The sample taken for sequencing was sorted CD4+, CD8+, or CD8+CD57+ T cells (not recorded which) from PBMCs. The receptors were gathered from a human donor with aplastic anemia.

The chain uses TRBV24-1 and TRBJ2-3, with 8 bases matching TRBD1. CDR3 length equals 15 residues. Trimming cost V 3 bases and J 4 bases; bases outside gene matches: 5. The germline V gene encodes CDR1 KGHDR and CDR2 SFDVKD. This CDR3 reads CATSDLGQGPDTQYF. CDR3 in DNA: TGTGCCACCAGTGATCTAGGACAGGGCCCAGATACGCAGTATTTT.

The chain links TRBV20-1 to TRBJ1-1, with 9 bases matching TRBD1. Germline values: CDR1 DFQATT, CDR2 SNEGSKA (reference sequence). The CDR3 covers 13 residues. Losses at the gene ends were 3 bases for V and 5 bases for J; bases not matched to a gene: 4. DNA of the CDR3: TGCAGTGCTAGGAGGGACAGGGCTACTGAAGCTTTCTTT. This gives the protein CSARRDRATEAFF.